These 7 T cell receptor beta chains share one sample of origin, sequenced in a study of shared clonotypes between healthy human individuals. CD45RO negativity and positive selection for CCR7 defined naive CD8 cells, a population that excluded terminally differentiated effector memory CD45RA+ cells. Generated by immunoSEQ multiplex PCR, the TCRdb table keeps only in-frame clones and is missing some. The data show 600,000 or so clones, 85% to 95% seen once. Sequencing was performed on naive CD8+ T cells sorted from blood. These receptors all stem from a woman in her thirties in good health.

The chain employs TRBV5-1 and TRBJ1-1; a weak D match, TRBD1 (5 bases). V gave up 3 bases and J gave up 5 bases, with 14 bases separating them. CDR1 SGHRS and CDR2 YFSETQ come from the germline V gene. The CDR3 length is 14 residues. The CDR3 loop reads CASSSRQMGTEAFF. DNA for the CDR3: TGCGCCAGCAGCTCGAGACAGATGGGGACTGAAGCTTTCTTT.

This chain connects TRBV4-1 to TRBJ2-7, with D possibly being TRBD1 (6 bases). The V gene lost 5 bases and the J gene lost 3 bases, with 17 bases spanning the gap. The CDR3 covers 15 residues. Germline loops: CDR1 MGHRA, CDR2 YSYEKL. The CDR3 DNA sequence: TGCGCCAGCAGCTACATAACCGGGACACACTACGAGCAGTACTTC. It yields the protein CASSYITGTHYEQYF.

The chain is built from TRBV10-1 and TRBJ2-3; the D is unclear. The germline V and J ends were trimmed by 2 bases and 0 bases, with 6 bases remaining between them. There are 14 residues in the CDR3. The germline gives CDR1 WNHNN, CDR2 SYGVQD (reference sequence). The CDR3 sequence is CASSEVTSTDTQYF. The CDR3 DNA reads as TGCGCCAGCAGTGAGGTTACCAGCACAGATACGCAGTATTTT.

Remarks on this clone: One junction end does not reproduce the germline sequence, and a read error may be involved. The chain employs TRBV11-2 and TRBJ2-7; tentatively, D is TRBD2 (5 bases). This CDR3 has 14 residues. Germline V gene sequence: CDR1 SGHAT, CDR2 FQNNGV. CDR3 in amino acids: CASSLADWAYQQYF. The CDR3 bases are TGTGCCAGCAGCTTAGCGGACTGGGCCTACCAGCAGTACTTC.

The chain joins TRBV19 to TRBJ1-1; the match to TRBD1 covers 7 bases. CDR3 length equals 15 residues. The J segment lost 4 bases and the V segment lost 3 bases, leaving 8 bases of the junction unmatched. Germline values: CDR1 LNHDA, CDR2 SQIVND (reference sequence). CDR3 in amino acids: CASSITQGGSTEAFF. For the CDR3, the DNA is TGTGCCAGTAGTATTACGCAGGGGGGCAGCACTGAAGCTTTCTTT.

This clone was seen just once. J is TRBJ2-7 and V is TRBV5-6; D is possibly TRBD1 or TRBD2 (6 bases each). The germline V and J ends were trimmed by 4 bases and 2 bases, with 13 bases remaining between them. Germline loops: CDR1 SGHDT, CDR2 YYEEEE. The CDR3 loop spans 14 amino acids. CDR3 sequence reads: CASSQSGAAYEQYF. CDR3 bases: TGTGCCAGCAGCCAGTCGGGGGCGGCCTACGAGCAGTACTTC.

This sequence joins TRBV27 and TRBJ2-3; 7 bases line up with TRBD1. Germline CDR1 and CDR2: MNHEY and SMNVEV (reference sequence). CDR3 length: 14 residues. The J segment lost 3 bases and the V segment lost 8 bases, leaving 8 bases of the junction unmatched. The CDR3 here is CASAGTVKTDTQYF. CDR3 bases: TGTGCCAGCGCTGGGACAGTAAAGACAGATACGCAGTATTTT.